A selection of T cell receptor beta chains follows, all from one sample in a study of shared clonotypes between healthy human individuals. Clones were sequenced by immunoSEQ multiplex PCR, and TCRdb holds only the in-frame ones, with some missing. The sample yields roughly 1,500,000 clones, approximately 98.5% seen once. The sequenced sample was naive CD4+ T cells sorted from blood. Receptor source: a man aged 30 to 45 in good health. Both conserved end residues are part of each CDR3. Fields, in order: J gene, V gene, D gene, CDR3 protein, CDR3 DNA. A D gene is named only where the DNA matches it firmly.

>TRBJ2-1|TRBV10-2|NA
CASSGGTSYNEQFF
TGCGCCAGCAGTGGCGGGACCTCCTACAATGAGCAGTTCTTC
>TRBJ2-1|TRBV5-8|TRBD2
CASSLGVGLAGEDEQFF
TGTGCCAGCAGCTTGGGTGTGGGACTAGCGGGAGAGGATGAGCAGTTCTTC
>TRBJ2-2|TRBV18|TRBD1
CASSPATGAPGELFF
TGTGCCAGCTCACCAGCAACAGGGGCCCCCGGGGAGCTGTTTTTT
>TRBJ1-2|TRBV29-1|TRBD1
CSAETGSNYGYTF
TGCAGCGCGGAGACAGGGTCTAACTATGGCTACACCTTC
>TRBJ2-2|TRBV10-1|TRBD1
CASQGQLETGELFF
TGCGCCAGCCAGGGACAGCTAGAAACCGGGGAGCTGTTTTTT
>TRBJ2-1|TRBV9|NA
CASSQQGVSEQFF
TGTGCCAGCAGCCAACAGGGAGTTAGTGAGCAGTTCTTC
>TRBJ1-1|TRBV19|NA
CASSTRTDPRTMNGAFF
TGTGCCAGTAGTACACGCACCGACCCCAGGACAATGAATGGAGCTTTCTTT
>TRBJ1-5|TRBV19|NA
CASRQVDFNQPQHF
TGTGCCAGTAGACAGGTGGATTTCAATCAGCCCCAGCATTTT
>TRBJ2-7|TRBV2|TRBD2
CASLGGMSGRAYEQYF
TGTGCCAGCTTGGGAGGGATGAGCGGGAGGGCCTACGAGCAGTACTTC
>TRBJ2-3|TRBV2|NA
CARDTQYF
TGTGCCAGAGATACGCAGTATTTT